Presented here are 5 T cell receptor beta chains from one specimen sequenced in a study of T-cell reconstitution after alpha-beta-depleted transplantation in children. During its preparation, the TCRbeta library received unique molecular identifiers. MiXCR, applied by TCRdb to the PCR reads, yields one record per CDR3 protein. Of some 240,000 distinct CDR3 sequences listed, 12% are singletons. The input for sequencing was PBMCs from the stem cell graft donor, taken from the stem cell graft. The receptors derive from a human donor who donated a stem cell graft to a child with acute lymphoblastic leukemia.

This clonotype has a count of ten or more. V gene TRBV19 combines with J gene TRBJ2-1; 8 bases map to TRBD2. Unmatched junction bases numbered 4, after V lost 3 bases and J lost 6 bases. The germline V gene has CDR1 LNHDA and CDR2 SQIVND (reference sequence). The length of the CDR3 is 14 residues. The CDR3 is CASSITSGLNEQFF. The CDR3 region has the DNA TGTGCCAGTAGTATCACTAGCGGACTCAATGAGCAGTTCTTC. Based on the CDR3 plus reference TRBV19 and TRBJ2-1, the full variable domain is DGGITQSPKYLFRKEGQNVTLSCEQNLNHDAMYWYRQDPGQGLRLIYYSQIVNDFQKGDIAEGYSVSREKKESFPLTVTSAQKNPTAFYLCASSITSGLNEQFFGPGTRLTVL.

The CDR3 sequence: CASSLRTGPIGFF. The DNA for the CDR3 is TGTGCCAGCAGCTTAAGGACCGGCCCTATTGGGTTCTTC. The V and J genes are TRBV11-2 and TRBJ2-1, with D hard to call. There are 13 residues in the CDR3. V dropped 2 bases and J dropped 15 bases, with 17 bases sitting between them. From germline, CDR1 is SGHAT and CDR2 FQNNGV.

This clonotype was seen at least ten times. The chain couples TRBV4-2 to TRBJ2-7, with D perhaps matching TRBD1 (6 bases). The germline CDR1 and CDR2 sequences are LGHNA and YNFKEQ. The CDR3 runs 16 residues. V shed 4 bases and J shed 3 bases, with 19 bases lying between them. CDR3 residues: CASSRGLRGTNYEQYF. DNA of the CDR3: TGTGCCAGCAGCCGGGGGCTCAGGGGAACTAACTACGAGCAGTACTTC.

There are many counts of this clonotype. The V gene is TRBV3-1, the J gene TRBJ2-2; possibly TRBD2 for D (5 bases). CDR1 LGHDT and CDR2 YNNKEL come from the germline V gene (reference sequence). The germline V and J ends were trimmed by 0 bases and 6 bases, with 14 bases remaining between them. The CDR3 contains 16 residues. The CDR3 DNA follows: TGTGCCAGCAGCCAAGATAATCCTAGCATCGCCGGGGAGCTGTTTTTT. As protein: CASSQDNPSIAGELFF.

The CDR3 bases are TGTGCCAGCAGTTTAATGGGACTCACAGGAGGGACCCAGTACTTC. Its translation: CASSLMGLTGGTQYF. V and J are TRBV28 and TRBJ2-5; possibly TRBD2 for D (6 bases). V shed 2 bases and J shed 7 bases, with 17 bases lying between them. In germline, CDR1 is MDHEN, CDR2 SYDVKM. The CDR3 consists of 15 residues.